These 26 T cell receptor beta chains were sequenced from one sample in a study of cytomegalovirus exposure and HLA in healthy donors. The PCR was carried out with 60 Vbeta primers and 13 Jbeta primers. Sequencing was performed with immunoSEQ multiplex PCR; in TCRdb, only in-frame clones are kept and a portion is missing. The table records over 200,000 clones, 77% of them present only once. The specimen sequenced was PBMCs. The origin of the receptors is a woman in her sixties or seventies in good health and CMV-seropositive.

This chain connects TRBV14 to TRBJ2-3; a possible D gene is TRBD1 (6 bases). Trimming removed 2 bases from V and 4 bases from J, with 10 bases in between. Germline V gene sequence: CDR1 SGHDN, CDR2 FVKESK. This CDR3 region has 14 residues. Here the CDR3 DNA reads TGTGCCAGCAGCCAAACAACAGGGTCAGATACGCAGTATTTT. Amino acid sequence: CASSQTTGSDTQYF.

This clone has more than one count but fewer than ten. The chain couples TRBV2 to TRBJ1-2; 8 nucleotides match TRBD1. Germline values: CDR1 SNHLY, CDR2 FYNNEI. Losses at the gene ends were 5 bases for V and 8 bases for J; bases not matched to a gene: 10. This CDR3 contains 14 residues. The CDR3 loop is CASSTPGQVFGYTF. The DNA for the CDR3 is TGTGCCAGCAGTACCCCGGGACAGGTGTTCGGCTACACCTTC.

Worth noting for this clone: At one of its ends the junction is not consistent with the germline gene, which may arise from a read error. V and J are TRBV7-9 and TRBJ2-7; D is ambiguous. The CDR3 extends over 12 amino acids. CDR1 SEHNR and CDR2 FQNEAQ come from the germline V gene (reference sequence). The CDR3 DNA reads TGTTCCAGCAGCTTTATGGCTTACGAGCAGTACTTC. Protein product: CSSSFMAYEQYF.

The chain couples TRBV27 to TRBJ1-4, with TRBD1 matching over 8 bases. After removal of 5 bases from V and 10 bases from J, the junction contained 12 bases not matched to a gene. This CDR3 has 15 residues. Germline assignment: CDR1 MNHEY and CDR2 SMNVEV (reference sequence). CDR3 in amino acids: CASSPLGQGAGKLFF. CDR3 DNA sequence: TGTGCCAGCAGTCCTTTAGGGCAGGGGGCCGGAAAACTGTTTTTT.

The V gene is TRBV5-4, the J gene TRBJ2-5; 12 bases map to TRBD2. From germline, CDR1 is SGHNT and CDR2 YYREEE (reference sequence). CDR3 length equals 15 residues. The junction had 2 bases not matched to a gene; V was cut back by 4 bases and J by 1 base. The CDR3 DNA follows: TGTGCCAGCAGCCGGACTAGCGGGACCCAAGAGACCCAGTACTTC. Translating it yields CASSRTSGTQETQYF.

The rearrangement joins TRBV2 to TRBJ1-2; 8 bases fit TRBD1. The V and J ends lost 6 bases and 7 bases, in that order; junction bases with no gene match: 4. The CDR3 covers 12 residues. Germline values: CDR1 SNHLY, CDR2 FYNNEI. The CDR3 sequence is CASRDRDRGYTF. The CDR3 DNA reads TGTGCCAGCAGGGACAGGGACCGTGGCTACACCTTC.

The V call is TRBV19, the J call TRBJ2-7; 11 nucleotides agree with TRBD1. The V gene end was trimmed by 6 bases and the J gene end by 2 bases; junction bases not matched to a gene: 3. The CDR3 runs to 14 residues. Germline lookup yields CDR1 LNHDA and CDR2 SQIVND (reference sequence). The CDR3 reads CASSGQGATYEQYF. CDR3 nucleotide sequence: TGTGCCAGTAGCGGACAGGGGGCAACCTACGAGCAGTACTTC.

CDR3 in amino acids: CASSFNRGWNGYTF. CDR3 nucleotide sequence: TGTGCCAGCAGCTTTAACAGGGGGTGGAATGGCTACACCTTC. The rearrangement joins TRBV7-2 to TRBJ1-2; 8 nucleotides line up with TRBD1. The trim removed 3 bases at V and 6 bases at J, leaving 6 bases unmatched. Germline loops: CDR1 SGHTA, CDR2 FQGNSA. The CDR3 runs 14 residues. Combining the CDR3 with reference TRBV7-2 and TRBJ1-2 gives the whole variable domain GAGVSQSPSNKVTEKGKDVELRCDPISGHTALYWYRQSLGQGLEFLIYFQGNSAPDKSGLPSDRFSAERTGGSVSTLTIQRTQQEDSAVYLCASSFNRGWNGYTFGSGTRLTVV.

DNA of the CDR3: TGCGCCAGCAGCCCTATGACTAGCGGGAGTGGCTACGAGCAGTACTTC. It encodes CASSPMTSGSGYEQYF. The chain joins TRBV5-1 to TRBJ2-7, with 12 bases fitting TRBD2. Trimming at V came to 4 bases and at J to 3 bases, leaving 8 bases not matched to a gene. The V gene's germline CDR1 is SGHRS and CDR2 YFSETQ. The CDR3 is 16 residues long.

This sequence joins TRBV5-1 and TRBJ1-4; 10 bases align to TRBD1. Germline V lookup: CDR1 SGHRS, CDR2 YFSETQ. This CDR3 is built from 16 residues. Trimming cost V 0 bases and J 8 bases; bases outside gene matches: 7. Here the CDR3 DNA reads TGCGCCAGCAGCTTGGGGGCCGGGACAGGGGAAGAAAAACTGTTTTTT. Translation gives CASSLGAGTGEEKLFF.

The rearrangement uses TRBV7-9 and TRBJ1-5; TRBD1 matches at 7 bases. Per the germline V gene, CDR1 is SEHNR and CDR2 is FQNEAQ (reference sequence). J lost 3 bases, V lost 4 bases, and 3 bases had no gene match. The CDR3 contains 14 residues. The CDR3 DNA is TGTGCCAGCAGCTCGCAGGGGGACAATCAGCCCCAGCATTTT. Amino acids: CASSSQGDNQPQHF.

The J gene is TRBJ1-5, the V gene TRBV19; 7 positions agree with TRBD1. The length of the CDR3 is 14 residues. V lost 5 bases to trimming and J lost 6 bases; unmatched junction nucleotides: 7. Germline assignment: CDR1 LNHDA and CDR2 SQIVND (reference sequence). In DNA, the CDR3 is TGTGCCAGTAGTTTCGGACAGGCGCGTCAGCCCCAGCATTTT. Protein: CASSFGQARQPQHF. Drawing the rest from reference TRBV19 and TRBJ1-5, the complete variable domain is DGGITQSPKYLFRKEGQNVTLSCEQNLNHDAMYWYRQDPGQGLRLIYYSQIVNDFQKGDIAEGYSVSREKKESFPLTVTSAQKNPTAFYLCASSFGQARQPQHFGDGTRLSIL.

The chain carries TRBV30 and TRBJ2-7; weak D call: TRBD1 (6 bases). Trimming took off 2 bases at V and 4 bases at J, with 9 bases between the two ends. The CDR3 sequence is 12 residues long. CDR1 and CDR2 (germline): GTSNPN, SVGIG (reference sequence). The CDR3 coding sequence is TGTGCCTGGAGTCCACAGGGTTACGAGCAGTACTTC. This codes for CAWSPQGYEQYF.

This clone has a handful of counts. This chain uses TRBV7-9 with TRBJ1-1; the D gene is possibly TRBD1 (5 bases). The V and J ends lost 4 bases and 1 base respectively, with 13 bases between them. CDR1 is SEHNR, CDR2 FQNEAQ, per germline (reference sequence). There are 15 residues in the CDR3. The CDR3 coding sequence is TGTGCCAGCAGCTCCGGGCCGGGGGGGAACACTGAAGCTTTCTTT. Translation: CASSSGPGGNTEAFF.

The V call is TRBV6-5, the J call TRBJ1-3, with D possibly TRBD1 on 6 matching bases. CDR3 length: 15 amino acids. CDR1 is MNHEY and CDR2 is SVGAGI in the germline V gene. The V end lost 5 bases, the J end lost 2 bases, and 13 bases lay between the germline ends. The CDR3 nucleotides are TGTGCCAGCAGTCTCCGGGACACTCCTGGAAACACCATATATTTT. Protein sequence: CASSLRDTPGNTIYF.

This clone appeared once. The rearrangement links TRBV19 to TRBJ2-7; no clear D gene. This CDR3 spans 13 amino acids. Germline assignment: CDR1 LNHDA and CDR2 SQIVND (reference sequence). The V end lost 6 bases, the J end lost 0 bases, and 9 bases lay between the germline ends. The CDR3 reads CASRERSSYEQYF. CDR3 coding DNA: TGTGCCAGTAGAGAGCGAAGCTCCTACGAGCAGTACTTC.

The chain couples TRBV5-1 to TRBJ2-7, with D possibly being TRBD2 (6 bases). Trimming took 0 bases from V and 2 from J, leaving 12 bases between them. The length of the CDR3 is 15 residues. Germline lookup yields CDR1 SGHRS and CDR2 YFSETQ. Here the CDR3 DNA reads TGCGCCAGCAGCTTGGAGGGCGGGGTTCCCTACGAGCAGTACTTC. It translates to CASSLEGGVPYEQYF.

This clone was counted once. The CDR3 loop reads CASSQGGSGAETQYF. The DNA of the CDR3 is TGTGCCAGCAGCCAAGGGGGTAGCGGGGCGGAGACCCAGTACTTC. V and J are TRBV4-2 and TRBJ2-5; TRBD2 aligns across 8 bases. The CDR3 spans 15 residues. V gave up 1 base and J gave up 5 bases; unmatched junction bases: 6. CDR1 LGHNA and CDR2 YNFKEQ come from the germline V gene.

This clone came up a few times. This chain connects TRBV9 to TRBJ1-5; a possible D gene is TRBD1 (6 bases). From germline, CDR1 is SGDLS and CDR2 YYNGEE. The germline V and J ends were trimmed by 4 bases and 4 bases, with 9 bases remaining between them. The CDR3 sequence is 13 residues long. The CDR3 loop is CASSRTGNQPQHF. CDR3 DNA sequence: TGTGCCAGCAGCCGTACAGGGAATCAGCCCCAGCATTTT. Complete variable domain (other parts from reference TRBV9 and TRBJ1-5): DSGVTQTPKHLITATGQRVTLRCSPRSGDLSVYWYQQSLDQGLQFLIQYYNGEERAKGNILERFSAQQFPDLHSELNLSSLELGDSALYFCASSRTGNQPQHFGDGTRLSIL.

This chain uses TRBV5-1 with TRBJ1-1; 8 bases fit TRBD1. V gave up 4 bases and J gave up 0 bases; unmatched junction bases: 2. This CDR3 comprises 14 residues. Germline CDR1 reads SGHRS; CDR2 reads YFSETQ. The CDR3 loop is CASSGQGLNTEAFF. The CDR3 coding sequence is TGCGCCAGCAGCGGACAGGGTCTGAACACTGAAGCTTTCTTT.

This rearrangement joins TRBV5-1 to TRBJ1-1; tentatively, D is TRBD1 (5 bases). CDR1 and CDR2 from the germline V gene are SGHRS and YFSETQ. This CDR3 is built from 15 residues. V was pared by 2 bases and J by 6 bases, with 17 bases between. CDR3 bases: TGCGCCAGCAGCTTTAATCCCGGGGGGGTTTCTGAAGCTTTCTTT. Amino acids: CASSFNPGGVSEAFF.

This clone appeared a single time. The CDR3 loop is CASSGQGLQNTGELFF. The CDR3 DNA reads TGTGCCAGCAGCGGCCAGGGTCTCCAGAACACCGGGGAGCTGTTTTTT. The chain employs TRBV7-2 and TRBJ2-2; tentative D call: TRBD1 (5 bases). V lost 5 bases and J lost 1, with 14 bases in between. In germline, CDR1 is SGHTA, CDR2 FQGNSA. The CDR3 runs to 16 residues.

This chain links TRBV27 with TRBJ2-1, with 8 positions matching TRBD2. V dropped 3 bases and J dropped 8; count of bases not matched to a gene: 9. The CDR3 totals 15 residues. The germline CDR1 and CDR2 sequences are MNHEY and SMNVEV (reference sequence). CDR3: CASSFGTRDSDEQFF. CDR3 nucleotides: TGTGCCAGCAGTTTCGGGACTAGAGATAGCGATGAGCAGTTCTTC.

The rearrangement uses TRBV7-3 and TRBJ2-6; D unresolved. The ends were cut back, 0 bases at V and 0 bases at J, with 6 bases in the middle. CDR1 SGHTA and CDR2 FQGTGA come from the germline V gene. The CDR3 length is 16 residues. This chain's CDR3 is CASSLTPVSGANVLTF. The CDR3 DNA reads as TGTGCCAGCAGCTTAACCCCAGTCTCTGGGGCCAACGTCCTGACTTTC.

V usage is TRBV7-6 and J usage is TRBJ2-1; 9 bases match TRBD1. With 5 bases clipped from V and 2 bases from J, the junction kept 4 bases outside the gene matches. Per germline, CDR1 SGHVS and CDR2 FNYEAQ. The CDR3 consists of 15 residues. The CDR3 region has the DNA TGTGCCAGCAGCACCGGGACAGGGACCTACAATGAGCAGTTCTTC. It specifies CASSTGTGTYNEQFF.

V usage is TRBV5-1 and J usage is TRBJ2-2; D may be TRBD2 (5 bases). Germline CDR1 and CDR2: SGHRS and YFSETQ. The CDR3 has 14 amino acids. Trimming removed 9 bases from V and 0 bases from J, with 12 bases in between. This CDR3 reads CANRADTNTGELFF. As DNA, the CDR3 is TGCGCCAACCGAGCGGATACGAACACCGGGGAGCTGTTTTTT.